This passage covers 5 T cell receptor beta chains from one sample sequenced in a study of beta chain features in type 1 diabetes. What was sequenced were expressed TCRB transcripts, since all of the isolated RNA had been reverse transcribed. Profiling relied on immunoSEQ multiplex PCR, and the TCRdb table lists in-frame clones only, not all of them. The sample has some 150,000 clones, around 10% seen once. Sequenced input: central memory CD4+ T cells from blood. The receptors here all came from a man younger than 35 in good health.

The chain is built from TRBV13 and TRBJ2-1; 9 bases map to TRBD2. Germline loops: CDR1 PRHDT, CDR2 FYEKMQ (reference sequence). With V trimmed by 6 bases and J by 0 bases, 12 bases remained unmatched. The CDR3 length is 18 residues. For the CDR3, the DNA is TGTGCCAGCAGACCTCTAGCGGGAACCTTAGGCTCCTACAATGAGCAGTTCTTC. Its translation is CASRPLAGTLGSYNEQFF.

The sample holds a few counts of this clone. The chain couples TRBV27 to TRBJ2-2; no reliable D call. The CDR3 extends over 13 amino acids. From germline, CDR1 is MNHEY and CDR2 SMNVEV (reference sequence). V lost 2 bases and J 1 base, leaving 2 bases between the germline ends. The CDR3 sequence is CASSLRNTGELFF. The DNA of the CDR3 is TGTGCCAGCAGTTTACGGAACACCGGGGAGCTGTTTTTT.

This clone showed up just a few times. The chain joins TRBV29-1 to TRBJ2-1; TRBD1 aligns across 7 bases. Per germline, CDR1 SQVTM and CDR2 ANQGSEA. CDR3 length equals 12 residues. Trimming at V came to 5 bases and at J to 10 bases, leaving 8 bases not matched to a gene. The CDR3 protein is CSVKNRGGEQFF. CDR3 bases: TGCAGCGTTAAAAACAGGGGTGGGGAGCAGTTCTTC.

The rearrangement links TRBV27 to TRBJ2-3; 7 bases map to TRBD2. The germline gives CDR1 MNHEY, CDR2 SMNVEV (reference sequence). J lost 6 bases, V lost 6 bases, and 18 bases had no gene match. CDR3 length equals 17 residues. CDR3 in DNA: TGTGCCAGCAGCCCGAAGGGCCTAGCGGAGAGGAGGGATACGCAGTATTTT. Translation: CASSPKGLAERRDTQYF.

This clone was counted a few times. CDR3 in DNA: TGTGCCAGCAGCTCCTCACCTGCGGCGGCTCGTAGGGAGACCCAGTACTTC. This sequence encodes CASSSSPAAARRETQYF. The chain couples TRBV7-2 to TRBJ2-5; D uncertain. V was clipped by 4 bases and J by 5 bases, with 23 bases between them. The CDR3 sequence is 17 residues long. Germline CDR1 reads SGHTA; CDR2 reads FQGNSA. Using reference TRBV7-2 and TRBJ2-5 for the parts outside the CDR3, the full variable domain is GAGVSQSPSNKVTEKGKDVELRCDPISGHTALYWYRQSLGQGLEFLIYFQGNSAPDKSGLPSDRFSAERTGGSVSTLTIQRTQQEDSAVYLCASSSSPAAARRETQYFGPGTRLLVL.